Presented here are 14 T cell receptor beta chains from one specimen sequenced in a study of human T cells and chemical hapten exposure. This sample's time point: patch test 2, 6 weeks after DPC sensitization. Treatment meaning: therapeutic diphenylcyclopropenone sensitization with weekly scalp DPC. TCRdb reprocessed the RACE reads via MiXCR and lists one record per CDR3 protein. The sample consists of about 96,000 distinct CDR3 sequences, 7.5% to 10% of them appearing once. This specimen consisted of whole blood, obtained in connection with sensitization to the hapten diphenylcyclopropenone (DPC). The receptors derive from a woman between 35 and 50 years old with alopecia areata. Some clones in this sample may be carry-over from other donors' samples.

There are many counts of this clonotype. The gene calls are TRBV29-1 and TRBJ1-2; no definite D call. The ends were cut back, 3 bases at V and 8 bases at J, with 16 bases in the middle. CDR3 length equals 13 residues. Per the germline V gene, CDR1 is SQVTM and CDR2 is ANQGSEA. As DNA, the CDR3 is TGCAGCGTTGATAGGCGTGCAGGTACCGGCTACACCTTC. It translates to CSVDRRAGTGYTF.

This clonotype was seen more than once but under ten times. The J gene is TRBJ2-1, the V gene TRBV27; 10 positions agree with TRBD1. Trimming at V came to 4 bases and at J to 4 bases, leaving 4 bases not matched to a gene. Looked up from germline, CDR1 is MNHEY and CDR2 is SMNVEV (reference sequence). This CDR3 region has 15 residues. Written as DNA, the CDR3 is TGTGCCAGCAGTTCTGGGACAGGGGTGTACAATGAGCAGTTCTTC. It codes for CASSSGTGVYNEQFF.

This clonotype was recorded many times. The V call is TRBV27, the J call TRBJ2-7; TRBD2 matches 7 bases. Germline-derived CDR1 and CDR2 are MNHEY and SMNVEV (reference sequence). V shed 4 bases, J shed 2 bases, and the junction held 8 bases outside the gene matches. The CDR3 sequence is 15 residues long. The CDR3 region has the DNA TGTGCCAGCAGTTCCCCTTCTGGGGGGGCCTACGAGCAGTACTTC. Its translation: CASSSPSGGAYEQYF.

This clonotype was recorded a few times. This sequence joins TRBV7-2 and TRBJ1-4, with 11 bases identical to TRBD1. In germline, CDR1 is SGHTA, CDR2 FQGNSA. The CDR3 runs 15 residues. The trim removed 5 bases at V and 8 bases at J, leaving 7 bases unmatched. This CDR3 reads CASSRGQGAKEKLFF. DNA of the CDR3: TGTGCCAGCAGCAGAGGACAGGGGGCAAAGGAAAAACTGTTTTTT.

At least ten counts were recorded for this clonotype. The CDR3 protein is CASSKRGLWQALISPQHF. The CDR3 DNA is TGTGCCAGCAGCAAAAGGGGGCTTTGGCAGGCGCTTATCTCGCCCCAGCATTTT. The chain joins TRBV21-1 to TRBJ1-5; the D segment call TRBD1 is taken from the table without a DNA check. TRBV21-1 is reported as a pseudogene. The CDR3 spans 18 residues.

This clonotype was counted ten times or more. This rearrangement joins TRBV28 to TRBJ2-7; D is unresolved. Trimming removed 11 bases at V and 3 bases at J, with 17 bases between. Germline V CDR1 and CDR2: MDHEN, SYDVKM. This CDR3 has 13 residues. The CDR3 is CAVEKRTDYEQYF. The CDR3 nucleotides read TGTGCCGTTGAGAAGCGAACGGACTACGAGCAGTACTTC. Filled out from reference TRBV28 and TRBJ2-7, the complete variable domain reads DVKVTQSSRYLVKRTGEKVFLECVQDMDHENMFWYRQDPGLGLRLIYFSYDVKMKEKGDIPEGYSVSREKKERFSLILESASTNQTSMYLCAVEKRTDYEQYFGPGTRLTVT.

This clonotype has ten or more counts. This chain connects TRBV5-1 to TRBJ1-5; a possible D gene is TRBD1 (5 bases). The germline V gene encodes CDR1 SGHRS and CDR2 YFSETQ. CDR3 length: 12 residues. Trimming took 0 bases from V and 11 from J, leaving 9 bases between them. CDR3 in DNA: TGCGCCAGCAGCTTGGATAGGGGAGCCCAGCATTTT. This translates into CASSLDRGAQHF.

In its sample, this clonotype was seen many times. This chain links TRBV2 with TRBJ2-3, with a possible D match to TRBD2 (6 bases). The V gene lost 4 bases and the J gene lost 2 bases, with 7 bases spanning the gap. CDR3 length equals 13 residues. The V gene's germline CDR1 is SNHLY and CDR2 FYNNEI. CDR3 nucleotide sequence: TGTGCCAGCAGTGCTAGCGCCACAGATACGCAGTATTTT. Encoded protein: CASSASATDTQYF.

This clonotype has ten or more counts. The V call is TRBV2, the J call TRBJ2-1; D gene unclear. CDR1 is SNHLY, CDR2 FYNNEI, per germline. This CDR3 spans 11 amino acids. The germline V and J ends were trimmed by 9 bases and 8 bases, with 11 bases remaining between them. The chain's CDR3 is CASSLQDEQFF. The DNA for the CDR3 is TGTGCCAGTTCCTTGCAGGATGAGCAGTTCTTC.

This clonotype was observed at least ten times. V is TRBV12-3 or TRBV12-4 and J is TRBJ1-3; no definite D call. The CDR3 consists of 12 residues. V was clipped by 4 bases and J by 4 bases, with 5 bases between them. The CDR3 DNA is TGTGCCAGCAGTTGGTACGGAAACACCATATATTTT. It encodes CASSWYGNTIYF.

This clonotype appeared many times. This CDR3 reads CASSSLGGARQPQHF. The CDR3 DNA reads as TGTGCCAGCAGTTCATTAGGAGGGGCGAGACAGCCCCAGCATTTT. This rearrangement joins TRBV28 to TRBJ1-5; possibly TRBD1 for D (5 bases). The V gene lost 4 bases and the J gene lost 7 bases, with 17 bases spanning the gap. Germline values: CDR1 MDHEN, CDR2 SYDVKM. The CDR3 covers 15 residues.

In this sample, this clonotype turned up many times. V gene TRBV6-2 or TRBV6-3 combines with J gene TRBJ2-7; 8 nucleotides align to TRBD1. The CDR3 covers 15 residues. Germline CDR1 reads MNHEY; CDR2 reads SVGEGT. V lost 6 bases to trimming and J lost 7 bases; unmatched junction nucleotides: 14. Here the CDR3 reads CASSLPDRGTGEQYF. The CDR3 nucleotides are TGTGCCAGCAGCTTACCCGACAGGGGAACAGGGGAGCAGTACTTC.

This clonotype has just a few counts. The rearrangement uses TRBV7-2 and TRBJ2-2, with 7 positions matching TRBD2. CDR1 and CDR2 from the germline V gene are SGHTA and FQGNSA. The CDR3 consists of 13 residues. The junction had 5 bases not matched to a gene; V was cut back by 5 bases and J by 8 bases. Here the CDR3 reads CASSLSGKGELFF. Here the CDR3 DNA reads TGTGCCAGCAGCCTGAGCGGGAAAGGGGAGCTGTTTTTT.

The sample holds a few counts of this clonotype. The rearrangement uses TRBV3-1 and TRBJ2-3, with D tentatively TRBD2 (6 bases). The CDR3 sequence is 14 residues long. The germline V gene has CDR1 LGHDT and CDR2 YNNKEL (reference sequence). Trimming left V 3 bases short and J 6 bases short, with 13 bases between. CDR3 protein: CASSQTRVSDTQYF. In DNA form, the CDR3 reads TGTGCCAGCAGCCAGACTAGGGTCTCCGATACGCAGTATTTT.